This TCR beta chain was sequenced during a study of tissue T cells after allogeneic stem cell transplantation (dated by TCRdb to 2021 to 2024). General notes on the study: If a tissue had multiple samples, a pathologist reviewed H&E sections so that samples with histologically apparent lymphocytes got priority for sequencing. TCR beta repertoires were profiled across many tissues obtained from research autopsies of patients with and without GVHD, as well as in mouse models of GVHD. The human part of the study was a prospective observational study with no blinding and no randomization. Study-wide findings and limitations: In both patients and mice, T cells from blood and spleen picked up only a limited part of the TCR repertoire that was detected in tissues. The study did not determine which tissue TCRs were alloreactive or antigen-specific, and some clones might have been persisting host cells. Within patients, how anatomically similar tissues were was a major factor shaping TCR repertoire composition, regardless of disease or transplant status. Blood samples were not available from the non-GVHD comparator patients. Only a few T cell clones appeared in more than one patient, yet motif-based clustering showed tissue-specific repertoire signatures that were shared between patients. The patient cohort was small and varied clinically, and sampling depth was recognized as a limitation.

The time point label on this specimen signifies: human tissue collected at research (rapid) autopsy. Three non-HCT comparator patients with other cancers, who had at least five GI tract samples and no known GI disease at death, were retrospectively selected. Autopsy tissues, which were obtained after a median post-mortem interval of approximately ten hours, included GI sites from esophagus to rectum, liver, skin and lymphoid organs including spleen. Autopsy specimens were bisected, with one portion flash-frozen in liquid nitrogen and the remainder formalin-fixed, and GI outer muscle layers were removed. To extract genomic DNA from frozen tissues, either the Mag-Bind Blood & Tissue DNA HDQ 96 Kit on a Chemagic 360 or the DNeasy Blood & Tissue Kit was used. Because of concern about red blood cell contamination, extracted DNA underwent additional purification with the Genomic DNA Clean & Concentrator-25 kit.

Library preparation was by the immunoSEQ multiplex PCR assay. TCRbeta CDR3 sequencing was performed at survey depth by Adaptive Biotechnologies, and CDR3 sequences, V/J genes, productive frequency and template counts were reported. Amplification of TCR beta CDR3 regions was performed from genomic DNA rather than from RNA. In the source study's methods: Jensen-Shannon divergence served to quantify pairwise repertoire overlap between tissues, with 0 meaning identical and 1 meaning complete divergence. Tissues were clustered by single-linkage agglomerative hierarchical clustering of pairwise JSD values, and the clustering results were displayed as dendrograms. All patient samples were analyzed with GLIPH2 using simulation_depth 1000, kmer_min_depth 3 and cdr3_length_cutoff 8, and only groups containing more than two unique CDR3s were kept. A standardized tissue-overlap score was calculated by extrapolating Jaccard GLIPH-group overlap across patients to a standard repertoire size of 1000 clones. Linear mixed-effect models, with tissue included as a fixed effect and individual included as a random effect, were used to assess associations of diversity with clinical or experimental variables. Here the immuneACCESS table is served through TCRdb, limited to in-frame sequences with V and J called. Missing clones are a known gap in these copies; in checked studies unresolved V genes cover under half, and the rest lacks a known reason. V, J and clone size reflect that table, while D and trimming were determined from the DNA. The sample has roughly 25,000 clones on record, more than 60% of them singletons. The ten largest clonotypes hold around 7.2% of the sample.

V sheds 3 bases and J sheds 8 bases, leaving 14 bases between their ends. Including the terminal cysteine and phenylalanine, the CDR3 comprises 14 residues. CDR3 DNA is the only sequence kept; it has 42 bases, read in frame from the first base. CDR1 and CDR2 are read off the germline V gene as KGHSH and LQKENI. Of note for this clone: Its antigen target is currently unknown. The sample holds no much larger clone one base away, and base qualities are not on file.

This TCR was sampled from a female donor of 60 years or more with lung cancer. The sequence is built from TRBV18 and TRBJ2-1; possibly the D gene is TRBD1, per 7 matching bases. The sequenced sample was tissue from the ileum, obtained at autopsy. The CDR3 amino acid sequence is: CASSPAGGGYEQFF. In nucleotides, the sequence is TGTGCCAGCTCACCTGCTGGAGGGGGCTATGAGCAGTTCTTC.